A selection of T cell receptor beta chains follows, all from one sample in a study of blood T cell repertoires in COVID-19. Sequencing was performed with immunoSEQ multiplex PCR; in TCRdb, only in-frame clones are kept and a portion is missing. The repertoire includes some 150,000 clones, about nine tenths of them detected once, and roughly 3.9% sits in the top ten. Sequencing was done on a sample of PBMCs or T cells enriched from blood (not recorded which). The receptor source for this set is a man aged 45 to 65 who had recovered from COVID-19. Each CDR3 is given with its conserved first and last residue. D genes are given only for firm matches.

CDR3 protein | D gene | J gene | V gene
CASSGSEGNQPQHF | NA | TRBJ1-5 | TRBV2
CASSLGTGWRNTIYF | TRBD1 | TRBJ1-3 | TRBV7-2
CASSFCGVSSGNTIYF | NA | TRBJ1-3 | TRBV7-2
CASSLGAAGFLYEQYF | NA | TRBJ2-7 | TRBV14
CASSSPVKGYYGYTF | NA | TRBJ1-2 | TRBV6-5
CASKSGDTQYF | NA | TRBJ2-3 | TRBV6-6
CASSSTGGEQYF | TRBD1 | TRBJ2-7 | TRBV7-2
CASSLGLYGYTF | NA | TRBJ1-2 | TRBV28
CASSSPGWVETYF | NA | TRBJ2-7 | TRBV28
CASSRTDQMNTEAFF | NA | TRBJ1-1 | TRBV6-5
CASSLGVGGIQETQYF | TRBD2 | TRBJ2-5 | TRBV5-4
CATSRGQEPSYEQYF | NA | TRBJ2-7 | TRBV15
CASSKTGTPPETQYF | NA | TRBJ2-5 | TRBV7-3
CASSQDTRVLSGNTIYF | NA | TRBJ1-3 | TRBV4-2
CASSTQGAGQPQHF | TRBD1 | TRBJ1-5 | TRBV2
CATSDPRHGIVEKLFF | NA | TRBJ1-4 | TRBV24-1
CASRLSGGGTDTQYF | TRBD2 | TRBJ2-3 | TRBV7-9
CASSLTGTHNEQFF | NA | TRBJ2-1 | TRBV7-9
CASSLREGGYTF | NA | TRBJ1-2 | TRBV6-2/TRBV6-3
CASSYSTRSGDQPQHF | NA | TRBJ1-5 | TRBV6-2/TRBV6-3
CASKRESFYNEQFF | TRBD2 | TRBJ2-1 | TRBV7-8
CASSSRGTARGGYTF | TRBD1 | TRBJ1-2 | TRBV28
CASNLTSGNTDTQYF | TRBD2 | TRBJ2-3 | TRBV3-1/TRBV3-2
CASSLQSFSYGYTF | NA | TRBJ1-2 | TRBV28
CASSPQGSGLSTDTQYF | NA | TRBJ2-3 | TRBV7-2
CASSLREISNQPQHF | NA | TRBJ1-5 | TRBV7-8
CATSRDLPGDQPQHF | NA | TRBJ1-5 | TRBV15
CASSLGLESGYTF | NA | TRBJ1-2 | TRBV7-2
CASSMGQQNQPQHF | TRBD1 | TRBJ1-5 | TRBV7-9
CASSQAPGQVSPLHF | TRBD1 | TRBJ1-6 | TRBV3-1/TRBV3-2
CASSRGMNTEAFF | NA | TRBJ1-1 | TRBV28
CASSLTNPGTDTQYF | NA | TRBJ2-3 | TRBV5-1
CASSAVARGNSPLHF | NA | TRBJ1-6 | TRBV7-2
CASRVGQNTEAFF | NA | TRBJ1-1 | TRBV10-2
CASSWDSNSPLHF | TRBD1 | TRBJ1-6 | TRBV27
CASSLRRDQETQYF | NA | TRBJ2-5 | TRBV7-2
CASTLLMVNYGYTF | NA | TRBJ1-2 | TRBV2
CASSQYTGGTGETQYF | TRBD1 | TRBJ2-5 | TRBV4-1
CASSLYQGSTNEKLFF | NA | TRBJ1-4 | TRBV7-6
CASSPKRTSGTSTDTQYF | TRBD2 | TRBJ2-3 | TRBV7-9
CASSQRVTGGETQYF | TRBD2 | TRBJ2-5 | TRBV5-4
CASSTAGYGNTIYF | NA | TRBJ1-3 | TRBV5-1
CASSLGGDGEKLFF | NA | TRBJ1-4 | TRBV5-4
CASSSKGGPTYEQYF | TRBD1 | TRBJ2-7 | TRBV10-1
CASSPYEGETQYF | NA | TRBJ2-5 | TRBV3-1/TRBV3-2
CASSSTGGVSPLHF | TRBD1 | TRBJ1-6 | TRBV7-2
CASSLRTGGGNTEAFF | TRBD1 | TRBJ1-1 | TRBV7-2
CAWSNRGLGSPLHF | TRBD1 | TRBJ1-6 | TRBV30
CASSLTGGENIQYF | NA | TRBJ2-4 | TRBV5-1
CASSPGRPPDGYTF | NA | TRBJ1-2 | TRBV19
CASSLGGALLAKNIQYF | NA | TRBJ2-4 | TRBV5-1
CASSSNRNSPLHF | NA | TRBJ1-6 | TRBV7-2